This entry lists 23 T cell receptor beta chains sequenced from one sample in a study of blood T cell repertoires in COVID-19. Measured with immunoSEQ multiplex PCR; TCRdb has only the in-frame clones, and not every one. The sample includes 250,000 or so clones, roughly nine tenths of them seen just once. Sequencing was carried out using PBMCs or T cells enriched from blood (not recorded which). The receptors derive from a woman between 18 and 29 years old who had recovered from COVID-19.

This clone was recorded a few times. V gene TRBV7-2 combines with J gene TRBJ2-7; 8 positions agree with TRBD2. The V segment lost 1 base and the J segment 6 bases; nucleotides outside the gene matches: 5. The germline CDR1 and CDR2 sequences are SGHTA and FQGNSA. The CDR3 sequence is 14 residues long. CDR3: CASSLVTSVGEQYF. The CDR3 DNA reads TGTGCCAGCAGCTTAGTGACTAGCGTAGGCGAGCAGTACTTC.

The J gene is TRBJ1-2, the V gene TRBV19, with 8 bases matching TRBD1. Trimming at V came to 1 base and at J to 6 bases, leaving 7 bases not matched to a gene. Germline CDR1 is LNHDA and CDR2 is SQIVND (reference sequence). The CDR3 contains 15 residues. The DNA of the CDR3 is TGTGCCAGTAGTATAGTGGTCGGACAGGGCGATGGCTACACCTTC. It codes for CASSIVVGQGDGYTF.

The J gene is TRBJ2-1, the V gene TRBV7-6; a weak D match, TRBD2 (5 bases). Trimming left V 3 bases short and J 8 bases short, with 17 bases between. The CDR3 has 15 amino acids. Per germline, CDR1 SGHVS and CDR2 FNYEAQ. The CDR3 bases are TGTGCCAGCAGCTTTCTCCCGGTCCTGGAGGATGAGCAGTTCTTC. Amino acid sequence: CASSFLPVLEDEQFF.

This clone was detected once. The gene calls are TRBV9 and TRBJ2-1; TRBD2 aligns across 9 bases. V shed 3 bases and J 1 base; nucleotides not matched to a gene: 8. CDR3 length: 17 amino acids. Germline V lookup: CDR1 SGDLS, CDR2 YYNGEE. The CDR3 nucleotides are TGTGCCAGCAGCGATCCCTTTAGCGGGAGTTCCTACAATGAGCAGTTCTTC. Translation gives CASSDPFSGSSYNEQFF.

The chain employs TRBV15 and TRBJ1-4; 9 nucleotides align to TRBD1. The J segment lost 6 bases and the V segment lost 3 bases, leaving 8 bases of the junction unmatched. This CDR3 region has 16 residues. The V gene's germline CDR1 is LNHNV and CDR2 YYDKDF (reference sequence). The DNA for the CDR3 is TGTGCCACCAGCAGCTCCTTGGGACAGGGACATGAAAAACTGTTTTTT. Its translation is CATSSSLGQGHEKLFF.

The gene calls are TRBV7-9 and TRBJ2-1; tentative D call: TRBD2 (6 bases). The germline V and J ends were trimmed by 2 bases and 4 bases, with 18 bases remaining between them. The CDR3 consists of 17 residues. From germline, CDR1 is SEHNR and CDR2 FQNEAQ (reference sequence). CDR3 in DNA: TGTGCCAGCAGCTTAAGGCGTAGCGGTCCGAAGTACAATGAGCAGTTCTTC. The encoded protein is CASSLRRSGPKYNEQFF.

This clone was counted once. V is TRBV7-9 and J is TRBJ1-1, with 7 nucleotides matching TRBD1. Unmatched junction bases numbered 5, after V lost 5 bases and J lost 2 bases. Germline CDR1 reads SEHNR; CDR2 reads FQNEAQ (reference sequence). The CDR3 extends over 14 amino acids. In DNA, the CDR3 is TGTGCCAGCAGCGCGCAGGGGGGTAACACTGAAGCTTTCTTT. Translating it yields CASSAQGGNTEAFF.

This clone was seen a handful of times. This chain connects TRBV9 to TRBJ2-7; the D gene is possibly TRBD1 (5 bases). Germline V gene lookup returns CDR1 SGDLS and CDR2 YYNGEE. The length of the CDR3 is 14 residues. V gave up 3 bases and J gave up 0 bases, with 10 bases separating them. In DNA, the CDR3 is TGTGCCAGCAGCGAACAGGTTAGCTCCTACGAGCAGTACTTC. Protein sequence: CASSEQVSSYEQYF.

This clone was seen a handful of times. This rearrangement joins TRBV30 to TRBJ1-2; the D gene is possibly TRBD1 (5 bases). V was shortened by 0 bases and J by 8 bases, with 16 bases between the two germline ends. The CDR3 spans 14 residues. CDR1 and CDR2 from the germline V gene are GTSNPN and SVGIG (reference sequence). The CDR3 DNA sequence: TGTGCCTGGAGTGTATTGGGGGGAGCGCAAGGCTACACCTTC. Its translation: CAWSVLGGAQGYTF. Variable domain in full (rest from reference TRBV30 and TRBJ1-2): SQTIHQWPATLVQPVGSPLSLECTVEGTSNPNLYWYRQAAGRGLQLLFYSVGIGQISSEVPQNLSASRPQDRQFILSSKKLLLSDSGFYLCAWSVLGGAQGYTFGSGTRLTVV.

With respect to this clone: Other nucleotide sequences from this sample produce the same CDR3. The J gene is TRBJ1-5, the V gene TRBV11-2, with TRBD1 matching 7 bases. The CDR3 sequence is 14 residues long. J was trimmed by 6 bases and V by 1 base; bases with no gene match: 3. In germline, CDR1 is SGHAT, CDR2 FQNNGV. CDR3 nucleotide sequence: TGTGCCAGCAGCTTAGGGACAGGAGGTCAGCCCCAGCATTTT. Translated, it gives CASSLGTGGQPQHF.

The chain is built from TRBV11-2 and TRBJ1-3, with 8 nucleotides matching TRBD1. Germline V gene sequence: CDR1 SGHAT, CDR2 FQNNGV. The length of the CDR3 is 16 residues. J was trimmed by 1 base and V by 5 bases; bases with no gene match: 7. In DNA, the CDR3 is TGTGCCAGCAGCCCGGGACAGGCTTATTCTGGAAACACCATATATTTT. It specifies CASSPGQAYSGNTIYF.

The chain couples TRBV11-2 to TRBJ2-2, with 9 nucleotides matching TRBD1. Germline V lookup: CDR1 SGHAT, CDR2 FQNNGV. This CDR3 has 14 residues. The ends lost 5 bases at V and 6 bases at J; junction bases unmatched: 4. CDR3 amino acids: CASSTGQGAGELFF. The DNA of the CDR3 is TGTGCCAGCAGCACGGGACAGGGTGCCGGGGAGCTGTTTTTT.

V and J are TRBV19 and TRBJ2-6, with 8 bases identical to TRBD1. Unmatched junction bases numbered 8, after V lost 3 bases and J lost 1 base. The CDR3 length is 18 residues. The germline CDR1 and CDR2 sequences are LNHDA and SQIVND (reference sequence). The DNA of the CDR3 is TGTGCCAGTAGTATCGGGCGACAGGGGCGATCTGGGGCCAACGTCCTGACTTTC. Translation gives CASSIGRQGRSGANVLTF.

The chain carries TRBV30 and TRBJ2-3, with a possible D match to TRBD2 (5 bases). The ends were cut back, 1 base at V and 6 bases at J, with 8 bases in the middle. The CDR3 length is 12 residues. Germline values: CDR1 GTSNPN, CDR2 SVGIG (reference sequence). The CDR3 DNA sequence: TGTGCCTGGAGTGCTAGAGGGGATACGCAGTATTTT. Its translation: CAWSARGDTQYF.

The chain employs TRBV3-1 (or the pseudogene TRBV3-2) and TRBJ2-1; D possibly corresponds to TRBD2 (6 bases). The CDR3 consists of 13 residues. Per germline, CDR1 LGHDT and CDR2 YNNKEL (reference sequence). Trimming removed 1 base from V and 10 bases from J, with 11 bases in between. DNA for the CDR3: TGTGCCAGCAGCCAAGCACACGGGAGCGAGCAGTTCTTC. Amino acids: CASSQAHGSEQFF.

The V gene is TRBV10-3, the J gene TRBJ2-7; 10 bases agree with TRBD2. Germline V lookup: CDR1 ENHRY, CDR2 SYGVKD. The V and J ends lost 10 bases and 3 bases, in that order; junction bases with no gene match: 12. This CDR3 comprises 15 residues. The CDR3 loop is CATSQTASGGYEQYF. The CDR3 nucleotides are TGTGCCACCTCGCAGACGGCTAGCGGGGGCTACGAGCAGTACTTC.

V is TRBV9 and J is TRBJ1-5; 7 bases are a match to TRBD1. The junction had 4 bases not matched to a gene; V was cut back by 3 bases and J by 1 base. The CDR3 covers 15 residues. Germline V CDR1 and CDR2: SGDLS, YYNGEE. The CDR3, as DNA: TGTGCCAGCAGCGAAGGGGGCCTAAGCAATCAGCCCCAGCATTTT. This gives the protein CASSEGGLSNQPQHF.

V is TRBV5-1 and J is TRBJ1-6, with D tentatively TRBD1 (5 bases). Germline V gene data show CDR1 as SGHRS and CDR2 as YFSETQ. The CDR3 has 12 amino acids. The V gene lost 1 base and the J gene lost 14 bases, with 10 bases spanning the gap. CDR3 residues: CASSLQEGTLHF. The CDR3 DNA reads as TGCGCCAGCAGCTTGCAGGAGGGGACCCTCCACTTT.

The chain recombines TRBV6-5 with TRBJ1-5, with 7 bases fitting TRBD1. The CDR3 length is 15 residues. The trim removed 4 bases at V and 1 base at J, leaving 4 bases unmatched. The germline CDR1 and CDR2 sequences are MNHEY and SVGAGI. The CDR3 bases are TGTGCCAGCAGTTTTGGGACAGACAGCAATCAGCCCCAGCATTTT. Translation: CASSFGTDSNQPQHF.

This chain joins TRBV5-4 and TRBJ1-2; D is ambiguous. Germline CDR1 and CDR2: SGHNT and YYREEE (reference sequence). The CDR3 spans 16 residues. Trimming took 0 bases from V and 4 from J, leaving 16 bases between them. CDR3 protein: CASSLDPAALLYGYTF. The DNA of the CDR3 is TGTGCCAGCAGCTTGGACCCGGCGGCCCTACTCTATGGCTACACCTTC.

This CDR3 reads CASSLGTSGGISTDTQYF. The CDR3, as DNA: TGTGCCAGCAGCCTCGGGACTAGCGGGGGGATAAGCACAGATACGCAGTATTTT. This chain uses TRBV9 with TRBJ2-3; the match to TRBD2 covers 15 bases. V lost 4 bases to trimming and J lost 0 bases; unmatched junction nucleotides: 6. In germline, CDR1 is SGDLS, CDR2 YYNGEE. The CDR3 loop spans 18 amino acids.

The V call is TRBV7-2, the J call TRBJ1-5; D is perhaps TRBD1 (5 bases). Trimming pared 5 bases from V and 0 bases from J, leaving 14 bases between. CDR1 is SGHTA and CDR2 is FQGNSA in the germline V gene. This CDR3 is built from 16 residues. CDR3 protein: CASSPPGVYSNQPQHF. CDR3 DNA: TGTGCCAGCAGCCCGCCGGGGGTTTATAGCAATCAGCCCCAGCATTTT.

This sequence joins TRBV5-1 and TRBJ2-1, with D possibly being TRBD2 (7 bases). V lost 6 bases to trimming and J lost 4 bases, with 17 bases between them. The CDR3 spans 15 residues. CDR1 SGHRS and CDR2 YFSETQ come from the germline V gene. CDR3: CASTGGGTIYNEQFF. The CDR3 DNA reads as TGCGCCAGCACCGGGGGCGGGACTATTTACAATGAGCAGTTCTTC.